This TCR beta chain was profiled in a study of response to subunit inactivated influenza vaccine. TCRdb re-derived calls from the RT-PCR reads in MiXCR, one entry per CDR3 protein. Here the sample spans some 500,000 distinct CDR3 sequences, 13% being singletons. Trimming removed 0 bases from V and 10 bases from J, with 10 bases in between. The CDR3 has 13 amino acids. Germline V CDR1 and CDR2: SGHTA, FQGNSA. The chain couples TRBV7-2 to TRBJ2-1; a possible D gene is TRBD2 (5 bases). This receptor was identified in a man aged 50 to 60 who received an inactivated influenza vaccine. The sample in question was PBMCs from blood, obtained roughly 46 days after vaccination. The DNA for the CDR3 is TGTGCCAGCAGCTTAGCAGGGAGTCGCGAGCAGTTCTTC. Translated, it gives CASSLAGSREQFF.